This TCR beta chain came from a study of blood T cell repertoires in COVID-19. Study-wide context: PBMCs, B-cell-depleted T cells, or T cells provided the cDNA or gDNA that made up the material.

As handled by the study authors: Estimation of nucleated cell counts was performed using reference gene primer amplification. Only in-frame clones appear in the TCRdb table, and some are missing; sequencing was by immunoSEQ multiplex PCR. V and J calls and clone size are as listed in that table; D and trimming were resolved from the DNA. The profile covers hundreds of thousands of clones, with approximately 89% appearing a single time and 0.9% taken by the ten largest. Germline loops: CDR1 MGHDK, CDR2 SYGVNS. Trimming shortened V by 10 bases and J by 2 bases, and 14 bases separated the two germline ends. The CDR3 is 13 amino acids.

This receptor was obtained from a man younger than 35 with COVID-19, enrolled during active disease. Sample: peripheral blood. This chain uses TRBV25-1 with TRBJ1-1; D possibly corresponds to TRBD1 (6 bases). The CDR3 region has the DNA TGTGCCACCGCCGATGGGGGCAACACTGAAGCTTTCTTT. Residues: CATADGGNTEAFF.